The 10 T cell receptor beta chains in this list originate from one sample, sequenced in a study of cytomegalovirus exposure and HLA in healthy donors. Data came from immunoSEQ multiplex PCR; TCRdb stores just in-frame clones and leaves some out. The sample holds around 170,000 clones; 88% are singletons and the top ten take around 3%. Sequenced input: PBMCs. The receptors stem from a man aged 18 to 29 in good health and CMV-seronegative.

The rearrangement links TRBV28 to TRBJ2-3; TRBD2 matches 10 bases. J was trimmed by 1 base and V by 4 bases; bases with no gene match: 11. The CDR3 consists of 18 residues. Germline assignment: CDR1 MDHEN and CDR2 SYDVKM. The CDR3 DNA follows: TGTGCCAGCAGTTCGCGCTATTGGACTAGCGGTGGCACAGATACGCAGTATTTT. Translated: CASSSRYWTSGGTDTQYF. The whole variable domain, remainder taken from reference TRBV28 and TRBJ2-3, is DVKVTQSSRYLVKRTGEKVFLECVQDMDHENMFWYRQDPGLGLRLIYFSYDVKMKEKGDIPEGYSVSREKKERFSLILESASTNQTSMYLCASSSRYWTSGGTDTQYFGPGTRLTVL.

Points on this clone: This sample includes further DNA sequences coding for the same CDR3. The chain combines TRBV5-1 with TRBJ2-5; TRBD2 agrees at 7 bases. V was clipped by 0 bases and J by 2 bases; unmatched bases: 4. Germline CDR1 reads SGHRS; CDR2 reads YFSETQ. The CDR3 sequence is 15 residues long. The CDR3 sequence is CASSLGSGYQETQYF. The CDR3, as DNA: TGCGCCAGCAGCTTGGGTAGCGGGTATCAAGAGACCCAGTACTTC.

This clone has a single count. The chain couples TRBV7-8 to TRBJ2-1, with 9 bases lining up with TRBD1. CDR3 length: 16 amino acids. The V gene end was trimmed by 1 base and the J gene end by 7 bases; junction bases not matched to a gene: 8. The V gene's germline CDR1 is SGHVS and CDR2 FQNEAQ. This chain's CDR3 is CASSLVWTGDENEQFF. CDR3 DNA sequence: TGTGCCAGCAGCTTAGTTTGGACAGGGGATGAGAATGAGCAGTTCTTC.

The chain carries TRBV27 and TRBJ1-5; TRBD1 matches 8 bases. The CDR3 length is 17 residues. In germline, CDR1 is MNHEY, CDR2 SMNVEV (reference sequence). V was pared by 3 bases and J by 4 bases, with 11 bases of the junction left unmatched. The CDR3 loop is CASSFYGQGVRNQPQHF. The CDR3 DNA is TGTGCCAGCAGTTTTTACGGACAGGGAGTTAGGAATCAGCCCCAGCATTTT.

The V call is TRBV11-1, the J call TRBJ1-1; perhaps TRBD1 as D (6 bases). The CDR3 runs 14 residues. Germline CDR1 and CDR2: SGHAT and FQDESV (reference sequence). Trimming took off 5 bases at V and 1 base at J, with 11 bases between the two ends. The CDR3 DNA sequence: TGTGCCAGCAGCACCCGGACAGAGAACACTGAAGCTTTCTTT. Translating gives CASSTRTENTEAFF.

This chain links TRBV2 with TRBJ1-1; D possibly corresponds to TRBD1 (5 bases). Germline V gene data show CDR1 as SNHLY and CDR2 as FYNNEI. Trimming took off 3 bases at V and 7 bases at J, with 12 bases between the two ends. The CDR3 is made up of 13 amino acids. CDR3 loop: CASSEFWQGEAFF. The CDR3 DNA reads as TGTGCCAGCAGTGAGTTTTGGCAGGGTGAAGCTTTCTTT.

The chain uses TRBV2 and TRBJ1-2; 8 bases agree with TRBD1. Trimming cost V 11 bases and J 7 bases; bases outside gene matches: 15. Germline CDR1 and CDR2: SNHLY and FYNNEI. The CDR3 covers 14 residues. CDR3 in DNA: TGTGCCTTAAGTCTCCGGACAGGGTCTTCTGGCTACACCTTC. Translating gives CALSLRTGSSGYTF.

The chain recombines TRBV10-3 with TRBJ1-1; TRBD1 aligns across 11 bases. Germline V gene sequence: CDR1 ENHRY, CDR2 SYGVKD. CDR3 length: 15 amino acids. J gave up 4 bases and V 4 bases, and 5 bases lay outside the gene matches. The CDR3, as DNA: TGTGCCATCAGTGGGTCCGGGACAGGGGGCACTGAAGCTTTCTTT. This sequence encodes CAISGSGTGGTEAFF.

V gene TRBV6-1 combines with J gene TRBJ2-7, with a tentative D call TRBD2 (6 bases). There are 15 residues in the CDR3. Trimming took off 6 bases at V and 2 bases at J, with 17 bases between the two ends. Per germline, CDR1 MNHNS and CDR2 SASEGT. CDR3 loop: CASSGRAGIPYEQYF. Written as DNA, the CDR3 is TGTGCCAGCAGCGGACGAGCGGGTATCCCCTACGAGCAGTACTTC.

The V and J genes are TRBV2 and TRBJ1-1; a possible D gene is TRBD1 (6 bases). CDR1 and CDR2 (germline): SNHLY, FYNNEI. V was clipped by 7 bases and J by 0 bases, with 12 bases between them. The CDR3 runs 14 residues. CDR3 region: CASTREGVNTEAFF. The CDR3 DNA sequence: TGTGCCAGCACCCGAGAGGGGGTGAACACTGAAGCTTTCTTT. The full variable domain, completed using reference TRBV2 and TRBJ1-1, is EPEVTQTPSHQVTQMGQEVILRCVPISNHLYFYWYRQILGQKVEFLVSFYNNEISEKSEIFDDQFSVERPDGSNFTLKIRSTKLEDSAMYFCASTREGVNTEAFFGQGTRLTVV.